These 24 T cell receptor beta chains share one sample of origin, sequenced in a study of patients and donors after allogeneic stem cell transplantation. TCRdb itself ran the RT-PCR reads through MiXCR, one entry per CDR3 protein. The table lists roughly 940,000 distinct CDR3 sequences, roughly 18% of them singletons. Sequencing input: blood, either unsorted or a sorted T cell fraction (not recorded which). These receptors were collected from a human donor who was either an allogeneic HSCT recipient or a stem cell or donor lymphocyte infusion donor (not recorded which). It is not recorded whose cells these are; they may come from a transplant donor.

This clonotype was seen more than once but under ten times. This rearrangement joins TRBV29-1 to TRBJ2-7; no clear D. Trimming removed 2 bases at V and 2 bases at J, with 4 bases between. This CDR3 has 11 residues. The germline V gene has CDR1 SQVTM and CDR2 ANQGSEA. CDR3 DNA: TGCAGCGTTGAATATCCCTACGAGCAGTACTTC. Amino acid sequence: CSVEYPYEQYF.

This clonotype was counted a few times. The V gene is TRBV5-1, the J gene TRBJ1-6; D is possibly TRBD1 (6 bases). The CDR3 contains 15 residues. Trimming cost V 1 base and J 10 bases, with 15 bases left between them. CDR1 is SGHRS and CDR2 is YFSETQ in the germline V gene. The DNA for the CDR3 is TGCGCCAGCAGCTTGTTGCCAGGGGAAGAGTCACCCCTCCACTTT. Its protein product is CASSLLPGEESPLHF.

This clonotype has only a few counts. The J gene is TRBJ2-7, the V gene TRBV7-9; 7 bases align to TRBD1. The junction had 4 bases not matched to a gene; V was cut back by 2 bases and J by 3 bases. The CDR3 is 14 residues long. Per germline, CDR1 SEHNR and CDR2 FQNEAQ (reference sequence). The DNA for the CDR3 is TGTGCCAGCAGCTTACAGGGACAGCTCTACGAGCAGTACTTC. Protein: CASSLQGQLYEQYF. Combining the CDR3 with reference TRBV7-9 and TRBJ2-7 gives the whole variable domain DTGVSQNPRHKITKRGQNVTFRCDPISEHNRLYWYRQTLGQGPEFLTYFQNEAQLEKSRLLSDRFSAERPKGSFSTLEIQRTEQGDSAMYLCASSLQGQLYEQYFGPGTRLTVT.

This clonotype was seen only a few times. As DNA, the CDR3 is TGTGCCACCAGCCCCCGGACTAGACTTAGGAGTGAGCAGTTCTTC. This encodes CATSPRTRLRSEQFF. The J gene is TRBJ2-1, the V gene TRBV15; the match to TRBD2 covers 7 bases. Germline lookup yields CDR1 LNHNV and CDR2 YYDKDF (reference sequence). This CDR3 region has 15 residues. J was trimmed by 9 bases and V by 5 bases; bases with no gene match: 13. Looking up the rest from reference TRBV15 and TRBJ2-1 gives the full variable domain: DAMVIQNPRYQVTQFGKPVTLSCSQTLNHNVMYWYQQKSSQAPKLLFHYYDKDFNNEADTPDNFQSRRPNTSFCFLDIRSPGLGDTAMYLCATSPRTRLRSEQFFGPGTRLTVL.

CDR3 protein: CASSTAGGRTDTQYF. The CDR3 DNA reads as TGTGCCAGCAGTACGGCTGGGGGGCGCACAGATACGCAGTATTTT. V gene TRBV7-3 combines with J gene TRBJ2-3, with D perhaps being TRBD1 or TRBD2 (6 bases each). Trimming took 6 bases from V and 1 from J, leaving 14 bases between them. The CDR3 runs 15 residues. Germline values: CDR1 SGHTA, CDR2 FQGTGA. Supplemented by reference TRBV7-3 and TRBJ2-3, the full variable domain reads GAGVSQTPSNKVTEKGKYVELRCDPISGHTALYWYRQSLGQGPEFLIYFQGTGAADDSGLPNDRFFAVRPEGSVSTLKIQRTERGDSAVYLCASSTAGGRTDTQYFGPGTRLTVL.

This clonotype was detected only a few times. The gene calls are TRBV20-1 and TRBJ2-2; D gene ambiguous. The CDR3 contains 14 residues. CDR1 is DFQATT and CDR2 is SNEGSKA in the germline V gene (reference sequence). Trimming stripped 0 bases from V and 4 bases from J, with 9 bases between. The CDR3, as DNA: TGCAGTGCTAGAGACCCCGGATTCACCGGGGAGCTGTTTTTT. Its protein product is CSARDPGFTGELFF.

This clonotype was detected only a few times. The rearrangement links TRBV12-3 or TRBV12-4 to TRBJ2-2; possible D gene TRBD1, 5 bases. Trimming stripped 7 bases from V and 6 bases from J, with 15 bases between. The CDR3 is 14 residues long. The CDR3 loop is CASTTSGKPGELFF. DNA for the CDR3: TGTGCCAGCACCACTTCAGGGAAACCCGGGGAGCTGTTTTTT.

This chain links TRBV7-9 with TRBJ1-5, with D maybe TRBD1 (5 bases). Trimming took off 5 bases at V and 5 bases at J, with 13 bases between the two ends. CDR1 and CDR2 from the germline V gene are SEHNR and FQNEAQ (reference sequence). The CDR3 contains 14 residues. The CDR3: CASSPPQAYQPQHF. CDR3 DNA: TGTGCCAGCAGCCCCCCACAGGCATATCAGCCCCAGCATTTT.

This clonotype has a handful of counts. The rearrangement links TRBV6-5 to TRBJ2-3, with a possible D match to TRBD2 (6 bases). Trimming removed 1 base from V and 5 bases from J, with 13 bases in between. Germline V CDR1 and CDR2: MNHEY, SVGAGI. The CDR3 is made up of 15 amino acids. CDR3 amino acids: CASSYFAGSEDTQYF. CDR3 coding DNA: TGTGCCAGCAGTTACTTCGCGGGGAGTGAAGATACGCAGTATTTT.

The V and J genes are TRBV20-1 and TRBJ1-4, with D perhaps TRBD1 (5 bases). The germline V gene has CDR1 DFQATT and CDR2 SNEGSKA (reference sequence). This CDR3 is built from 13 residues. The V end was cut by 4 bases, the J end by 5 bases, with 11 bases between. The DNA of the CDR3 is TGCAGTGCTAAGGGGTTACCCAATGAAAAACTGTTTTTT. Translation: CSAKGLPNEKLFF.

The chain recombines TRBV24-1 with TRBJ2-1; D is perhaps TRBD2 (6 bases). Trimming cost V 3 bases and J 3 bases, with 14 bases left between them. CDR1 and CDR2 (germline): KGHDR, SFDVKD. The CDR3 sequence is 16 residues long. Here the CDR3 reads CATSDTGTDYYNEQFF. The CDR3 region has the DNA TGTGCCACCAGTGATACTGGGACTGATTACTACAATGAGCAGTTCTTC.

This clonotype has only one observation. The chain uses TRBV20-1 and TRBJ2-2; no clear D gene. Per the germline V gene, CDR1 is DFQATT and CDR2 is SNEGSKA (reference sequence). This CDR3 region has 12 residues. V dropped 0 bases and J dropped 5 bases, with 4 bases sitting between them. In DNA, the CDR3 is TGCAGTGCTAGAGATGGGACCGGGGAGCTGTTTTTT. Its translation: CSARDGTGELFF.

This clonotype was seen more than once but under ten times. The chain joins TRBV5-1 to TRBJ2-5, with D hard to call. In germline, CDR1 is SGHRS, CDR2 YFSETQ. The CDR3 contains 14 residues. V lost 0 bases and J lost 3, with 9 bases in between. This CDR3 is CASSLVWTKETQYF. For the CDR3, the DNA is TGCGCCAGCAGCTTGGTTTGGACGAAAGAGACCCAGTACTTC. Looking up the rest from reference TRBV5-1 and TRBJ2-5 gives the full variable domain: KAGVTQTPRYLIKTRGQQVTLSCSPISGHRSVSWYQQTPGQGLQFLFEYFSETQRNKGNFPGRFSGRQFSNSRSEMNVSTLELGDSALYLCASSLVWTKETQYFGPGTRLLVL.

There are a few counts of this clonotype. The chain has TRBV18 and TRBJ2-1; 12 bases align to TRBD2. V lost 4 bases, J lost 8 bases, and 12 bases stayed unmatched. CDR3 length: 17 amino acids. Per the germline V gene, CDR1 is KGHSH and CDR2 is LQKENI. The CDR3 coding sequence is TGTGCCAGCTCACTGAACCCGACTAGCGGGAGTAGCGATGAGCAGTTCTTC. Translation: CASSLNPTSGSSDEQFF.

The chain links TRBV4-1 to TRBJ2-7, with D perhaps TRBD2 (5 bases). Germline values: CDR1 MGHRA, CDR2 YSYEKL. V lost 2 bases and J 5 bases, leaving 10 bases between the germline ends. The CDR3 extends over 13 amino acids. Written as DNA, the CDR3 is TGCGCCAGCAGCCAACCTAGCTTCCACGAGCAGTACTTC. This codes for CASSQPSFHEQYF.

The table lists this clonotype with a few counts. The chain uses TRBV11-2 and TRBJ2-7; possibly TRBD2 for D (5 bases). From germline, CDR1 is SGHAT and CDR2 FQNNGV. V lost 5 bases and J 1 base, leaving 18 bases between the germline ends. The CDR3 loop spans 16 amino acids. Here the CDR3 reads CASSPWGSAGSYEQYF. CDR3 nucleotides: TGTGCCAGCAGCCCTTGGGGTAGCGCGGGTTCCTACGAGCAGTACTTC.

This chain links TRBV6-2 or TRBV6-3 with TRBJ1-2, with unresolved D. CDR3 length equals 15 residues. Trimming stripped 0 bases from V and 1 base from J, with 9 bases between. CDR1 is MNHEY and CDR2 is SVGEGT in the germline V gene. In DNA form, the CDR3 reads TGTGCCAGCAGTTACTCAAGACTGCTTAACTATGGCTACACCTTC. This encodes CASSYSRLLNYGYTF.

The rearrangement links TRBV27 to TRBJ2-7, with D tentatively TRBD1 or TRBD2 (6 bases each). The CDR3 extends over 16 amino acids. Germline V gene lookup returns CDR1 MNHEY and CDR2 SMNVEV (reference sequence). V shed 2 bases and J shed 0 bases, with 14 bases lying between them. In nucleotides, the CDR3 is TGTGCCAGCAGTTTACAGGGGAGGCCTCACTCCTACGAGCAGTACTTC. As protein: CASSLQGRPHSYEQYF.

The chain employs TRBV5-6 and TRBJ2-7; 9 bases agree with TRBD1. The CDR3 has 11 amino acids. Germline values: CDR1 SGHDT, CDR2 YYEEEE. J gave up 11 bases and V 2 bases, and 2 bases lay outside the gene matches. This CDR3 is CASSLGQGKYF. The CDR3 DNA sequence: TGTGCCAGCAGCTTAGGACAGGGGAAGTACTTC.

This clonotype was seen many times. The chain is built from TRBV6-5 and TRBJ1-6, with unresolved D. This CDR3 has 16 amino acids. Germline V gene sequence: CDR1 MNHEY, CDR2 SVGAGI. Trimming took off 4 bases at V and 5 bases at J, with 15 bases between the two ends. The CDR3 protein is CASSSLSKTNNSPLHF. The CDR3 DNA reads TGTGCCAGCAGTTCCTTGAGTAAAACCAATAATTCACCCCTCCACTTT.

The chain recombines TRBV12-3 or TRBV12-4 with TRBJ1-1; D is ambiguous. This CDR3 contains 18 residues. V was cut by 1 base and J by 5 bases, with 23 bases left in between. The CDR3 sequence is CASSLVPGWRLQRTEAFF. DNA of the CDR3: TGTGCCAGCAGTTTAGTGCCGGGGTGGCGTTTACAGAGGACTGAAGCTTTCTTT.

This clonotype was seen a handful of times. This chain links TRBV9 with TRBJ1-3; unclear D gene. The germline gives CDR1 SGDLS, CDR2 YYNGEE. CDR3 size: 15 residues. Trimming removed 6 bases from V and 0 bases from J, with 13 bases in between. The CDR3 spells CASTPDLISGNTIYF. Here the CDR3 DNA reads TGTGCCAGCACCCCCGATTTGATCTCTGGAAACACCATATATTTT.

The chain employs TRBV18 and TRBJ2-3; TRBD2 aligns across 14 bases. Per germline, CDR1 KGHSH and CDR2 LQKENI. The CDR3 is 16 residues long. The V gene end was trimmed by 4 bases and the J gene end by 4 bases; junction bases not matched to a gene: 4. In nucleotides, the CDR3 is TGTGCCAGCTCACAAGGGACTAGCGGGAGCGCAGATACGCAGTATTTT. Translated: CASSQGTSGSADTQYF.

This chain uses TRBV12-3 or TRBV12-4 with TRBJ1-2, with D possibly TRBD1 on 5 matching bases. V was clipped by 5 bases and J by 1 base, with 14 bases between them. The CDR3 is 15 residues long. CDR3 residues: CASSPAGTVNYGYTF. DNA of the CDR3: TGTGCCAGCAGTCCGGCGGGGACCGTTAACTATGGCTACACCTTC.